The source of this TCR beta chain is a study of blood T cells in healthy people across ages. Study results and limitations: The study found more naive CD4+ cells and higher diversity in long-lived than aged donors.

This clonotype was observed a single time. The antigen remains undetermined. Primers used in a second PCR of roughly 6 to 11 cycles were a sample-barcoded 5' primer and a J-beta primer mix. MiXCR, applied by TCRdb to the 5' RACE reads, yields one record per CDR3 protein. The table lists approximately 690,000 distinct CDR3 sequences, about 54% of them singletons, with approximately 40% in the top ten. All donors came from Russia, were Caucasian and healthy, and spanned ages 6 to 90. The authors drew around 9.3 milliliters of peripheral blood from each donor. They isolated at least 6 million PBMCs from each sample. The TCR comes from a man aged 55 to 69 in good health. Sequencing was performed on blood.

This CDR3 reads CASSFGTGVETQYF. The CDR3 region has the DNA TGTGCCAGCAGCTTTGGGACAGGGGTGGAGACCCAGTACTTC. The chain recombines TRBV11-2 with TRBJ2-5, with 10 bases identical to TRBD1. There are 14 residues in the CDR3. Germline loops: CDR1 SGHAT, CDR2 FQNNGV. J gave up 5 bases and V 3 bases, and 3 bases lay outside the gene matches.